This T cell receptor beta chain was recovered during a study of Ad26.COV2.S vaccination and SARS-CoV-2 variants (dated by TCRdb to 2020 to 2022). About the investigation overall: Vaccine-arm donors were drawn from COV1001, a multicentre, randomized, double-blind, placebo-controlled phase I-IIa trial of Ad26.COV2.S in healthy adults. Ad26.COV2.S was administered intramuscularly at 5 x 10^10 or 1 x 10^11 viral particles, either as a single shot or as two shots given 56 days apart. Sequencing of the TCRbeta repertoire served to evaluate the specificity and breadth of SARS-CoV-2-reactive T cell receptors following Ad26.COV2.S vaccination. Throughout the experiments and outcome assessment, investigators stayed blinded to trial group allocation. Participants in the trial were split at random into five groups of five each, receiving low-dose or high-dose Ad26.COV2.S once or twice, or else placebo on both occasions. The TCR-sequenced set comprised around 30 samples: approximately 20 Ad26.COV2.S vaccine recipients, 5 placebo recipients and 8 SARS-CoV-2 convalescent individuals.

A note on this clone: This clone's antigen is unknown. No per-base quality is available; no much larger clone lies one base away.

Overall study outcomes, separate from this receptor: Non-spike TCR breadth was comparable between vaccine and placebo recipients, consistent with the vaccine containing only spike. The authors noted that total T cell responses may have been underestimated by the TCR breadth and depth analyses. Ad26.COV2.S recipients had higher spike-specific TCR breadth than placebo recipients (P = 0.0014). After vaccination, spike-specific CD8+ and CD4+ T cell responses were reported to show substantial breadth. The study was not powered for comparison of responses between vaccine doses or regimens.

The treatment or condition label, read with the paper, signifies: approximately 18 received Ad26.COV2.S at low or high dose, single or two shots; about 5 received placebo; per-sample allocation not given. Repertoires of vaccine and placebo recipients were sequenced from samples collected on day 63 after the first injection. Between 29 July and 7 August 2020, Cohort 1b enrolled some 25 adults aged 18-55 years at one site in Boston, USA. Ad26.COV2.S was a replication-incompetent adenovirus type 26 vector expressing a prefusion-stabilized SARS-CoV-2 spike protein from the original Wuhan strain. TCRbeta CDR3 regions were sequenced with the immunoSEQ Assay. After extraction, genomic DNA underwent amplification by bias-controlled multiplex PCR, followed by high-throughput sequencing. The paper's processing steps were these. To quantify the absolute abundance of every unique TCRbeta CDR3 region, sequences were collapsed and filtered. T cell fraction was estimated by normalization of TCRbeta template counts to usable DNA, with usable DNA being measured through amplification of reference genes present in all nucleated cells. Repertoire TCRs were annotated as SARS-CoV-2-specific by exact matching of V gene, CDR3 amino acid sequence and J gene to a known reactive TCR set. The reference SARS-CoV-2 TCR set was obtained from MIRA and was filtered for enrichment in COVID-19-positive ImmuneCODE repertoires, whereby public or cross-reactive TCRs were removed. Using the MIRA antigens, annotated TCRs were further analysed by specific ORF or by position within an ORF. Breadth was defined as annotated unique rearrangements over total unique productive rearrangements; depth was the summed frequency of those rearrangements. TCR breadth was compared between groups using two-sided Wilcoxon rank-sum tests. This immuneACCESS table, as held by TCRdb, lists in-frame sequences with V and J called but not all clones. Of the missing ones, under half trace to an unresolved V gene in checked studies; the others have no known cause. The D gene and trimming were derived from the DNA, and the V and J assignments and clone size from that table. A total of 300,000 to 400,000 clones appear in this sample, around 87% of them only once. The ten biggest clones cover about 3.5% of the sample.

Sequences were derived from peripheral blood, sampled in a trial of Ad26.COV2.S vaccine versus placebo. This clonotype was sampled from a person aged 18 to 59 who received the Ad26.COV2.S COVID-19 vaccine or a placebo.

The nucleotide sequence reads as follows: TGTGCCAGCAGTTTAGGACGGGGGGAAAAACTGTTTTTT. Translated, this gives CASSLGRGEKLFF. The receptor chain draws on TRBV5-4 and TRBJ1-4; matching of 5 bases hints at TRBD1 as the D gene. V gives up 5 bases and J gives up 8 bases, and the segment between their germline ends measures 13 bases. Via the germline V gene (reference sequence), CDR1 is SGHNT and CDR2 YYREEE. The CDR3 covers 13 residues, taking in both the cysteine and the phenylalanine. Of the read, only the CDR3 DNA is kept; its 39 bases are in frame from base 1.